This TCR beta chain originates from a study of cytomegalovirus exposure and HLA in healthy donors. Study-wide findings and caveats: About 90% or about 30% of the time was how often most TCR beta V segments were productive, according to an earlier analysis.

The PCR used 60 Vbeta and 13 Jbeta primers. The assay was immunoSEQ multiplex PCR, and TCRdb's table has in-frame clones only and misses some. Of about 130,000 clones in the sample, around four fifths were seen once. On this clone itself: What it recognizes is unknown.

The junction had 6 bases not matched to a gene; V was cut back by 6 bases and J by 0 bases. CDR1 is SQVTM, CDR2 ANQGSEA, per germline. This CDR3 contains 16 residues. V is TRBV29-1 and J is TRBJ2-6, with TRBD1 identical over 9 bases. Sequenced input: PBMCs. This sequence was found in a boy younger than 10 in good health and CMV-seronegative. In DNA form, the CDR3 reads TGCAGCGTGAAACAGGGGGCCGCCTCTGGGGCCAACGTCCTGACTTTC. It encodes CSVKQGAASGANVLTF. Together with reference TRBV29-1 and TRBJ2-6, the CDR3 gives the full variable domain: SAVISQKPSRDICQRGTSLTIQCQVDSQVTMMFWYRQQPGQSLTLIATANQGSEATYESGFVIDKFPISRPNLTFSTLTVSNMSPEDSSIYLCSVKQGAASGANVLTFGAGSRLTVL.